A selection of T cell receptor beta chains follows, all from one sample in a study of blood T cell repertoires in COVID-19. Assay used: immunoSEQ multiplex PCR; TCRdb lists only in-frame clones, some missing. The sample records approximately 180,000 clones, roughly 79% being singletons. Material for sequencing was peripheral blood. The receptors were gathered from an elderly woman with COVID-19, enrolled during active disease. The CDR3 runs from the conserved cysteine through the conserved F or W. The order of the fields is clone size, J gene, D gene, V gene, CDR3 DNA, CDR3 protein. A D gene is named only where the DNA matches it firmly. The size of a clone is reported for some rows only, either as once, few or many, or as a class for expanded clones.

clone_size: .
j_call: TRBJ1-6
d_call: .
v_call: TRBV5-1
cdr3_nt: TGCGCCAGCAGCCCGGACAGTAATTCACCCCTCCACTTT
cdr3_aa: CASSPDSNSPLHF

clone_size: .
j_call: TRBJ1-6
d_call: TRBD1
v_call: TRBV2
cdr3_nt: TGTGCCAGCAGTTTGGGACAGGGCGGTTCACCCCTCCACTTT
cdr3_aa: CASSLGQGGSPLHF

clone_size: once
j_call: TRBJ2-5
d_call: .
v_call: TRBV18
cdr3_nt: TGTGCCAGCTCACCACCGGAACCCAGGGGTGGAAAGACCCAGTACTTC
cdr3_aa: CASSPPEPRGGKTQYF

clone_size: once
j_call: TRBJ1-2
d_call: .
v_call: TRBV18
cdr3_nt: TGTGCCAGCTCACCCCTAGGCCTCAACCACATCTATGGCTACACCTTC
cdr3_aa: CASSPLGLNHIYGYTF

clone_size: .
j_call: TRBJ1-1
d_call: TRBD1
v_call: TRBV18
cdr3_nt: TGTGCCAGCTCACCCGAGACAGGGCAGGACACTGAAGCTTTCTTT
cdr3_aa: CASSPETGQDTEAFF

clone_size: .
j_call: TRBJ2-7
d_call: .
v_call: TRBV11-3
cdr3_nt: TGTGCCAGCAGCTTAGGGGCCCAATACGAGCAGTACTTC
cdr3_aa: CASSLGAQYEQYF

clone_size: .
j_call: TRBJ1-6
d_call: TRBD1
v_call: TRBV2
cdr3_nt: TGTGCCAGCAAGAATGGACAGGGGGCTTGGTCACCCCTCCACTTT
cdr3_aa: CASKNGQGAWSPLHF

clone_size: .
j_call: TRBJ1-2
d_call: .
v_call: TRBV5-8
cdr3_nt: TGTGCCAGCAGCTCTGTAGACGGAGCCTTCTATGGCTACACCTTC
cdr3_aa: CASSSVDGAFYGYTF

clone_size: .
j_call: TRBJ1-2
d_call: .
v_call: TRBV4-3
cdr3_nt: TGCGCCAGCAGCCAAAACCGTAGAGGGAACTATGGCTACACCTTC
cdr3_aa: CASSQNRRGNYGYTF

clone_size: .
j_call: TRBJ1-2
d_call: TRBD1
v_call: TRBV18
cdr3_nt: TGTGCCAGCTCCCCGGGGACAGTCTATGGCTACACCTTC
cdr3_aa: CASSPGTVYGYTF

clone_size: few
j_call: TRBJ2-7
d_call: .
v_call: TRBV7-8
cdr3_nt: TGTGCCAGCAGCTTAGGGCCAGCGGTTAGCTCCTACGAGCAGTACTTC
cdr3_aa: CASSLGPAVSSYEQYF

clone_size: .
j_call: TRBJ2-7
d_call: .
v_call: TRBV5-6
cdr3_nt: TGTGCCAGCAGCCCCTACTTCAGGAACTACGAGCAGTACTTC
cdr3_aa: CASSPYFRNYEQYF

clone_size: once
j_call: TRBJ2-1
d_call: TRBD2
v_call: TRBV9
cdr3_nt: TGTGCCAGCAGCCCGTCCTGGGGAGCGGGGGGTTTAGGTGAGCAGTTCTTC
cdr3_aa: CASSPSWGAGGLGEQFF

clone_size: .
j_call: TRBJ2-1
d_call: .
v_call: TRBV18
cdr3_nt: TGTGCCAGCTCACCAGAGGGTACTGAGCAGTTCTTC
cdr3_aa: CASSPEGTEQFF

clone_size: .
j_call: TRBJ2-1
d_call: TRBD2
v_call: TRBV9
cdr3_nt: TGTGCCAGCAGCACTGGGACTAGCGGGAATATAATCTTC
cdr3_aa: CASSTGTSGNIIF

clone_size: .
j_call: TRBJ1-5
d_call: .
v_call: TRBV11-3
cdr3_nt: TGTGCCAGCAGCCGGGGGGGCAATCAGCCCCAGCATTTT
cdr3_aa: CASSRGGNQPQHF

clone_size: .
j_call: TRBJ2-3
d_call: .
v_call: TRBV6-1
cdr3_nt: TGTGCCAGCAGTGACAGGGGCCCCACAGATACGCAGTATTTT
cdr3_aa: CASSDRGPTDTQYF

clone_size: .
j_call: TRBJ1-1
d_call: TRBD1
v_call: TRBV9
cdr3_nt: TGTGCCAGCAGCGTAGTATGGTCCCCAGGGGGCACGAACACTGAAGCTTTCTTT
cdr3_aa: CASSVVWSPGGTNTEAFF

clone_size: .
j_call: TRBJ2-2
d_call: .
v_call: TRBV23-1
cdr3_nt: TGCGCCAGCAGCACCGACGACCACAGTCACAGGGCACCCCTGAACACCGGGGAGCTGTTTTTT
cdr3_aa: CASSTDDHSHRAPLNTGELFF

clone_size: .
j_call: TRBJ1-2
d_call: TRBD1
v_call: TRBV5-1
cdr3_nt: TGCGCCAGCAGGGACAGTAGGGGGCCCAACTATGGCTACACCTTC
cdr3_aa: CASRDSRGPNYGYTF

clone_size: few
j_call: TRBJ2-7
d_call: .
v_call: TRBV15
cdr3_nt: TGTGCCACCAGCAGACCAGGGGCCCACGAGCAGTACTTC
cdr3_aa: CATSRPGAHEQYF

clone_size: .
j_call: TRBJ2-2
d_call: TRBD1
v_call: TRBV10-3
cdr3_nt: TGTGCCATCAGTGAGAGATTGACAGGGGCCGAGAACACCGGGGAGCTGTTTTTT
cdr3_aa: CAISERLTGAENTGELFF

clone_size: .
j_call: TRBJ2-5
d_call: .
v_call: TRBV9
cdr3_nt: TGTGCCAGCAGCGTAGATGGGGCGACCCAGTACTTC
cdr3_aa: CASSVDGATQYF

clone_size: few
j_call: TRBJ2-2
d_call: TRBD2
v_call: TRBV4-1
cdr3_nt: TGCGCCAGCAGCCCGTCGTCTTACTCCGGACTAGCGGGGGGGTCGGGCACCGGGGAGCTGTTTTTT
cdr3_aa: CASSPSSYSGLAGGSGTGELFF

clone_size: .
j_call: TRBJ2-7
d_call: .
v_call: TRBV7-2
cdr3_nt: TGTGCCAGCGGGGGCAGGGTATCTTACGAGCAGTACTTC
cdr3_aa: CASGGRVSYEQYF

clone_size: .
j_call: TRBJ1-3
d_call: TRBD1
v_call: TRBV7-2
cdr3_nt: TGTGCCAGCAGCAGTGGGACAGTTGGAAACACCATATATTTT
cdr3_aa: CASSSGTVGNTIYF

clone_size: .
j_call: TRBJ1-1
d_call: .
v_call: TRBV30
cdr3_nt: TGTGCCTGGCGAGAGCAGGGCTGGACTGAAGCTTTCTTT
cdr3_aa: CAWREQGWTEAFF

clone_size: .
j_call: TRBJ1-3
d_call: .
v_call: TRBV13
cdr3_nt: TGTGCCAGCAGCTTCGAGTCGGGAAACACCATATATTTT
cdr3_aa: CASSFESGNTIYF

clone_size: few
j_call: TRBJ1-2
d_call: TRBD1
v_call: TRBV5-1
cdr3_nt: TGCGCCAGCAGCTCCACAGGGGACCTCTTCTATGGCTACACCTTC
cdr3_aa: CASSSTGDLFYGYTF

clone_size: .
j_call: TRBJ2-5
d_call: TRBD1
v_call: TRBV4-1
cdr3_nt: TGCGCCAGCAGCCTTGGGACAGCAGAGACCCAGTACTTC
cdr3_aa: CASSLGTAETQYF

clone_size: .
j_call: TRBJ2-7
d_call: .
v_call: TRBV6-1
cdr3_nt: TGTGCCAGCAGTGAACTGAGCGCAACCTCCTACGAGCAGTACTTC
cdr3_aa: CASSELSATSYEQYF

clone_size: .
j_call: TRBJ1-2
d_call: .
v_call: TRBV29-1
cdr3_nt: TGCAGCGTTCCCGGGGGAAACTATGGCTACACCTTC
cdr3_aa: CSVPGGNYGYTF

clone_size: .
j_call: TRBJ2-3
d_call: TRBD1
v_call: TRBV5-1
cdr3_nt: TGCGCCAGCAGCTGGGACAGTAACACAGATACGCAGTATTTT
cdr3_aa: CASSWDSNTDTQYF

clone_size: .
j_call: TRBJ1-2
d_call: .
v_call: TRBV2
cdr3_nt: TGTGCCAGCAGTGAAGCCAGGGCCGGCGGCTACACCTTC
cdr3_aa: CASSEARAGGYTF

clone_size: .
j_call: TRBJ1-2
d_call: TRBD1
v_call: TRBV14
cdr3_nt: TGTGCCAGCAGCCATGACAGGGGATTCGAGTATGGCTACACCTTC
cdr3_aa: CASSHDRGFEYGYTF

clone_size: .
j_call: TRBJ2-1
d_call: TRBD1
v_call: TRBV15
cdr3_nt: TGTGCCACCAGCAGAGTGGACAGGGGGCACTACAATGAGCAGTTCTTC
cdr3_aa: CATSRVDRGHYNEQFF

clone_size: .
j_call: TRBJ2-3
d_call: TRBD2
v_call: TRBV4-1
cdr3_nt: TGCGCCAGCAGCCAAAGGGCTAGCGGGGGGAACACAGATACGCAGTATTTT
cdr3_aa: CASSQRASGGNTDTQYF

clone_size: .
j_call: TRBJ2-7
d_call: .
v_call: TRBV15
cdr3_nt: TGTGCCACCAGTCATACAGCGGCCCTCTCCTACGAGCAGTACTTC
cdr3_aa: CATSHTAALSYEQYF

clone_size: .
j_call: TRBJ1-6
d_call: .
v_call: TRBV19
cdr3_nt: TGTGCCAGTAGTGAGGGGGGGCGATGGGGTTCACCCCTCCACTTT
cdr3_aa: CASSEGGRWGSPLHF